The 30 T cell receptor beta chains below were found in one sample sequenced in a study of blood T cell repertoires in COVID-19. Method: immunoSEQ multiplex PCR; TCRdb's copy keeps in-frame clones and lacks some. Counted here are under 200,000 clones, roughly nine tenths occurring once; the ten biggest clones make up more than 6.5%. The material sequenced was peripheral blood. These receptors all stem from a woman older than 75 in a cohort sampled during active or convalescent COVID-19.

This clone was detected a few times. This rearrangement joins TRBV5-4 to TRBJ1-4; the match to TRBD1 covers 8 bases. The CDR3 consists of 15 residues. Germline assignment: CDR1 SGHNT and CDR2 YYREEE (reference sequence). V shed 4 bases and J 4 bases; nucleotides not matched to a gene: 6. The CDR3 loop reads CASSVTGALNEKLFF. CDR3 in DNA: TGTGCCAGCAGCGTGACAGGGGCGCTTAATGAAAAACTGTTTTTT.

This clone was observed once. The chain couples TRBV27 to TRBJ1-1; the match to TRBD1 covers 9 bases. Germline CDR1 MNHEY, CDR2 SMNVEV (reference sequence). J was trimmed by 1 base and V by 8 bases; bases with no gene match: 8. The CDR3 has 15 amino acids. The CDR3 DNA is TGTGCCAGCGGAAGAAACAGGGGGCGGAACACTGAAGCTTTCTTT. Translating gives CASGRNRGRNTEAFF.

On this clone: Distinct nucleotide sequences in the sample also encode this CDR3. This rearrangement joins TRBV12-3 or TRBV12-4 to TRBJ1-5, with D unclear. Between the trimmed V and J ends, which lost 4 bases and 0 bases, there was a span of 4 bases. The CDR3 spans 13 residues. The DNA of the CDR3 is TGTGCCAGCAGTTCAAATAGCAATCAGCCCCAGCATTTT. Amino acid sequence: CASSSNSNQPQHF.

The gene calls are TRBV9 and TRBJ2-2, with 8 bases lining up with TRBD2. This CDR3 has 16 amino acids. Germline V CDR1 and CDR2: SGDLS, YYNGEE. V lost 7 bases to trimming and J lost 0 bases; unmatched junction nucleotides: 8. The CDR3 coding sequence is TGTGCCAGCGCAACGGGAGGGCAAGCGAACACCGGGGAGCTGTTTTTT. Translated, it gives CASATGGQANTGELFF. Looking up the rest from reference TRBV9 and TRBJ2-2 gives the full variable domain: DSGVTQTPKHLITATGQRVTLRCSPRSGDLSVYWYQQSLDQGLQFLIQYYNGEERAKGNILERFSAQQFPDLHSELNLSSLELGDSALYFCASATGGQANTGELFFGEGSRLTVL.

The chain carries TRBV5-1 and TRBJ2-3; 11 bases match TRBD2. V shed 4 bases and J 3 bases; nucleotides not matched to a gene: 4. Looked up from germline, CDR1 is SGHRS and CDR2 is YFSETQ. The CDR3 has 15 residues. CDR3 nucleotide sequence: TGCGCCAGCAGCCCGGCTAGCGGGGGGACAGATACGCAGTATTTT. Protein product: CASSPASGGTDTQYF.

The chain combines TRBV12-3 or TRBV12-4 with TRBJ1-2; D is unresolved. The CDR3 sequence is 11 residues long. The V and J ends lost 5 bases and 14 bases respectively, with 15 bases between them. The CDR3 bases are TGTGCCAGCAGTCTATGGGAGGAAAAAACCTTC. This translates into CASSLWEEKTF.

The chain employs TRBV11-2 and TRBJ1-2, with D perhaps matching TRBD1 (6 bases). Germline V gene sequence: CDR1 SGHAT, CDR2 FQNNGV. The CDR3 spans 12 residues. Trimming left V 5 bases short and J 5 bases short, with 9 bases between. CDR3 DNA sequence: TGTGCCAGCAGCCCGGACAGATATGGCTACACCTTC. Its protein product is CASSPDRYGYTF.

This sequence joins TRBV19 and TRBJ2-1; the match to TRBD2 covers 16 bases. V lost 5 bases, J lost 4 bases, and 5 bases stayed unmatched. The CDR3 consists of 17 residues. Germline V CDR1 and CDR2: LNHDA, SQIVND (reference sequence). The CDR3 sequence is CASSGGLAGGRYNEQFF. In DNA form, the CDR3 reads TGTGCCAGTAGTGGGGGACTAGCGGGAGGGCGGTACAATGAGCAGTTCTTC.

The chain combines TRBV6-2 or TRBV6-3 with TRBJ1-5, with a possible D match to TRBD1 (6 bases). Trimming took off 2 bases at V and 6 bases at J, with 11 bases between the two ends. CDR3 size: 14 residues. Germline loops: CDR1 MNHEY, CDR2 SVGEGT. CDR3 DNA: TGTGCCAGCAGTTACGGGGGCAGTCCTCAGCCCCAGCATTTT. It codes for CASSYGGSPQPQHF.

The rearrangement links TRBV2 to TRBJ2-3; 11 bases map to TRBD2. Germline assignment: CDR1 SNHLY and CDR2 FYNNEI. This CDR3 is built from 15 residues. V shed 6 bases, J shed 2 bases, and the junction held 4 bases outside the gene matches. The CDR3 nucleotides read TGTGCCAGCAGAGTGACTAGCGGGGCCACAGATACGCAGTATTTT. Encoded protein: CASRVTSGATDTQYF.

This chain joins TRBV21-1 and TRBJ2-7; TRBD2 is the table's D call and was not checked against the DNA. TRBV21-1 is a listed pseudogene. The CDR3 totals 17 residues. CDR3 region: CASSIILGGPYPYEQYF. Written as DNA, the CDR3 is TGTGCCAGCAGCATAATTTTGGGGGGTCCTTACCCCTACGAGCAGTACTTC.

The J gene is TRBJ1-4, the V gene TRBV7-2; D remains unclear. The V gene lost 3 bases and the J gene lost 8 bases, with 10 bases spanning the gap. Germline V gene data show CDR1 as SGHTA and CDR2 as FQGNSA. CDR3 size: 13 residues. The CDR3 here is CASSFRPREKLFF. The CDR3 nucleotides read TGTGCCAGCAGCTTTCGGCCGAGGGAAAAACTGTTTTTT. The whole variable domain, remainder taken from reference TRBV7-2 and TRBJ1-4, is GAGVSQSPSNKVTEKGKDVELRCDPISGHTALYWYRQSLGQGLEFLIYFQGNSAPDKSGLPSDRFSAERTGGSVSTLTIQRTQQEDSAVYLCASSFRPREKLFFGSGTQLSVL.

This chain connects TRBV2 to TRBJ2-2; 7 nucleotides line up with TRBD1. The CDR3 runs to 14 residues. V lost 7 bases, J lost 2 bases, and 4 bases stayed unmatched. Germline lookup yields CDR1 SNHLY and CDR2 FYNNEI. CDR3 nucleotide sequence: TGTGCCAGCAAGGGACAGACTAACACCGGGGAGCTGTTTTTT. It codes for CASKGQTNTGELFF.

This clone was found once. The V call is TRBV29-1, the J call TRBJ2-1; 7 bases are shared with TRBD2. The trim removed 2 bases at V and 12 bases at J, leaving 10 bases unmatched. Germline-derived CDR1 and CDR2 are SQVTM and ANQGSEA. This CDR3 region has 13 residues. The CDR3 spells CSVEPMTSLRQFF. CDR3 DNA sequence: TGCAGCGTTGAACCCATGACTAGCTTGAGGCAGTTCTTC.

This chain connects TRBV12-5 to TRBJ2-1, with 11 nucleotides matching TRBD2. With V trimmed by 5 bases and J by 0 bases, 3 bases remained unmatched. The CDR3 is 16 residues long. Germline CDR1 LGHNT, CDR2 FRNRAP. The CDR3 here is CASGLTSGSSYNEQFF. DNA of the CDR3: TGTGCTAGTGGTCTCACTAGCGGGAGCTCCTACAATGAGCAGTTCTTC. The full variable domain, rest sourced from reference TRBV12-5 and TRBJ2-1, is DARVTQTPRHKVTEMGQEVTMRCQPILGHNTVFWYRQTMMQGLELLAYFRNRAPLDDSGMPKDRFSAEMPDATLATLKIQPSEPRDSAVYFCASGLTSGSSYNEQFFGPGTRLTVL.

The V gene is TRBV25-1, the J gene TRBJ1-1, with no clear D. The V end was cut by 2 bases, the J end by 1 base, with 11 bases between. CDR1 and CDR2 (germline): MGHDK, SYGVNS. The CDR3 contains 15 residues. The CDR3 loop reads CASSEAGRKNTEAFF. The DNA for the CDR3 is TGTGCCAGCAGTGAAGCTGGGCGAAAGAACACTGAAGCTTTCTTT. The whole variable domain, filled in from reference TRBV25-1 and TRBJ1-1, reads EADIYQTPRYLVIGTGKKITLECSQTMGHDKMYWYQQDPGMELHLIHYSYGVNSTEKGDLSSESTVSRIRTEHFPLTLESARPSHTSQYLCASSEAGRKNTEAFFGQGTRLTVV.

The chain carries TRBV6-4 and TRBJ2-3; 8 bases are shared with TRBD2. CDR1 and CDR2 (germline): MRHNA, SNTAGT. The trim removed 9 bases at V and 3 bases at J, leaving 5 bases unmatched. There are 13 residues in the CDR3. As DNA, the CDR3 is TGTGCCAGTCGGGGGGGGAGGACAGATACGCAGTATTTT. Protein product: CASRGGRTDTQYF.

This clone was picked up one time. The chain recombines TRBV13 with TRBJ1-1, with D maybe TRBD1 (5 bases). CDR3 length: 16 residues. Trimming pared 0 bases from V and 6 bases from J, leaving 17 bases between. The germline V gene has CDR1 PRHDT and CDR2 FYEKMQ (reference sequence). The CDR3 DNA reads as TGTGCCAGCAGCTTAGGCCCCCGGGGGAGGCCCTCTGAAGCTTTCTTT. As protein: CASSLGPRGRPSEAFF.

CDR3 DNA: TGCGCCAGCAGCCAAGATCCAGGGATCGGTGGCTACACCTTC. Protein: CASSQDPGIGGYTF. This chain joins TRBV4-3 and TRBJ1-2; TRBD1 is a possible D gene (5 bases). This CDR3 is built from 14 residues. The V end lost 0 bases, the J end lost 7 bases, and 12 bases lay between the germline ends. The germline gives CDR1 LGHNA, CDR2 YSLEER.

V usage is TRBV7-8 and J usage is TRBJ2-1, with 10 bases matching TRBD1. CDR1 and CDR2 from the germline V gene are SGHVS and FQNEAQ. This CDR3 has 17 amino acids. Trimming took 4 bases from V and 3 from J; bases not matched to a gene: 9. The CDR3 is CASSSATGQGVYNEQFF. CDR3 bases: TGTGCCAGCAGCTCCGCGACCGGACAGGGGGTCTACAATGAGCAGTTCTTC.

The chain carries TRBV27 and TRBJ2-2; unclear D gene. CDR3 size: 14 residues. CDR1 and CDR2 (germline): MNHEY, SMNVEV (reference sequence). Trimming stripped 5 bases from V and 3 bases from J, with 10 bases between. CDR3 in amino acids: CASSRWSDTGELFF. CDR3 in DNA: TGTGCCAGCAGTCGGTGGTCGGACACCGGGGAGCTGTTTTTT.

The chain carries TRBV7-9 and TRBJ2-3; D might be TRBD1 (7 bases). V lost 4 bases and J 1 base, leaving 18 bases between the germline ends. The CDR3 consists of 17 residues. Germline-derived CDR1 and CDR2 are SEHNR and FQNEAQ (reference sequence). The CDR3 DNA follows: TGTGCCAGCAGCTGGGGGGCCGCCACAGGGGGCACAGATACGCAGTATTTT. It specifies CASSWGAATGGTDTQYF.

The chain recombines TRBV30 with TRBJ1-2, with no clear D. Trimming stripped 1 base from V and 6 bases from J, with 12 bases between. Germline V gene sequence: CDR1 GTSNPN, CDR2 SVGIG (reference sequence). The length of the CDR3 is 13 residues. The DNA of the CDR3 is TGTGCCTGGAGTGGAGCGGGGTTAGATGGCTACACCTTC. The encoded protein is CAWSGAGLDGYTF.

The gene calls are TRBV9 and TRBJ2-3; 9 bases fit TRBD2. CDR1 and CDR2 from the germline V gene are SGDLS and YYNGEE. Unmatched junction bases numbered 7, after V lost 1 base and J lost 4 bases. The CDR3 length is 16 residues. Written as DNA, the CDR3 is TGTGCCAGCAGCGTATGGGCGGGGGGGCCGCCAGATACGCAGTATTTT. Translating gives CASSVWAGGPPDTQYF.

This chain links TRBV9 with TRBJ2-1, with D maybe TRBD1 (6 bases). Per the germline V gene, CDR1 is SGDLS and CDR2 is YYNGEE. V shed 1 base and J shed 5 bases, with 16 bases lying between them. The CDR3 loop spans 16 amino acids. CDR3 in DNA: TGTGCCAGCAGCGTAAGTATCACAGGGCCACACAATGAGCAGTTCTTC. Its translation: CASSVSITGPHNEQFF.

The CDR3 loop reads CASSQGVITGELFF. DNA for the CDR3: TGTGCCAGCAGCCAGGGGGTGATCACCGGGGAGCTGTTTTTT. This chain uses TRBV2 with TRBJ2-2, with 7 bases aligning to TRBD1. The V gene end was trimmed by 6 bases and the J gene end by 4 bases; junction bases not matched to a gene: 5. The CDR3 extends over 14 amino acids. Germline-derived CDR1 and CDR2 are SNHLY and FYNNEI.

The V call is TRBV6-5, the J call TRBJ1-5; the match to TRBD1 covers 10 bases. V was clipped by 5 bases and J by 2 bases; unmatched bases: 3. The CDR3 covers 15 residues. Germline V CDR1 and CDR2: MNHEY, SVGAGI. The DNA for the CDR3 is TGTGCCAGCAGTCGGGACAGGGGAGGCAATCAGCCCCAGCATTTT. It translates to CASSRDRGGNQPQHF.

The chain carries TRBV5-6 and TRBJ2-1; 7 positions match TRBD1. This CDR3 contains 16 residues. Germline V gene lookup returns CDR1 SGHDT and CDR2 YYEEEE. Trimming cost V 5 bases and J 0 bases; bases outside gene matches: 8. The CDR3 DNA reads TGTGCCAGCAGAGATTCGACAGGGAGCTCCTACAATGAGCAGTTCTTC. This encodes CASRDSTGSSYNEQFF.

This clone was counted between two and nine times. CDR3 in amino acids: CASSDKARGNTEAFF. CDR3 coding DNA: TGTGCCAGCAGTGATAAAGCCAGGGGAAACACTGAAGCTTTCTTT. This chain links TRBV2 with TRBJ1-1; D is perhaps TRBD1 (6 bases). Trimming removed 3 bases from V and 2 bases from J, with 13 bases in between. The CDR3 consists of 15 residues. Germline loops: CDR1 SNHLY, CDR2 FYNNEI.

This clone was counted a few times. The gene calls are TRBV12-5 and TRBJ1-1; D call uncertain. The V gene lost 5 bases and the J gene lost 8 bases, with 12 bases spanning the gap. This CDR3 region has 12 residues. Germline CDR1 and CDR2: LGHNT and FRNRAP. Written as DNA, the CDR3 is TGTGCTAGTGGTCTGACATTAAACGAAGCTTTCTTT. Protein sequence: CASGLTLNEAFF.